The rows below give T cell receptor beta chains drawn from one sample of a study of PD-1 blockade in classical Hodgkin lymphoma. Only in-frame clones appear in the TCRdb table, and some are missing; sequencing was by immunoSEQ multiplex PCR. The repertoire holds about 94,000 clones, with 85% to 90% as singletons. The sequencing used peripheral blood mononuclear cells (PBMCs), collected before the second cycle of nivolumab. These receptors were taken from a human donor with classical Hodgkin lymphoma. CDR3s include the opening cysteine and the closing phenylalanine or tryptophan. Each record gives: CDR3 length, J gene, V gene, D gene, clone size, CDR3 protein, CDR3 DNA. A D gene is named only where the DNA matches it firmly. Rows give clone size only sometimes, using once, few, many, or a class for an expanded clone.

cdr3_length: 13; j_call: TRBJ2-7; v_call: TRBV5-1; d_call: TRBD1; clone_size: NA; cdr3_aa: CASSRTGAYEQYF; cdr3_nt: TGCGCCAGCAGCCGGACAGGGGCCTACGAGCAGTACTTC
cdr3_length: 14; j_call: TRBJ2-5; v_call: TRBV6-5; d_call: TRBD1; clone_size: NA; cdr3_aa: CASRQGDRASTQYF; cdr3_nt: TGTGCCAGCAGGCAAGGGGACAGGGCTTCGACCCAGTACTTC
cdr3_length: 16; j_call: TRBJ2-1; v_call: TRBV18; d_call: TRBD2; clone_size: few; cdr3_aa: CASSPDGLAPVNEQFF; cdr3_nt: TGTGCCAGCTCACCGGACGGACTAGCACCGGTCAATGAGCAGTTCTTC
cdr3_length: 13; j_call: TRBJ2-7; v_call: TRBV7-8; d_call: NA; clone_size: NA; cdr3_aa: CASSSSQTTGQYF; cdr3_nt: TGTGCCAGCAGCTCATCACAGACTACGGGGCAGTACTTC
cdr3_length: 15; j_call: TRBJ2-5; v_call: TRBV5-1; d_call: TRBD1; clone_size: NA; cdr3_aa: CASSLGKGAKETQYF; cdr3_nt: TGCGCCAGCAGCTTGGGTAAGGGGGCAAAAGAGACCCAGTACTTC
cdr3_length: 15; j_call: TRBJ1-4; v_call: TRBV7-2; d_call: NA; clone_size: NA; cdr3_aa: CASSGQGSGNEKLFF; cdr3_nt: TGTGCCAGCAGCGGTCAGGGGAGTGGAAATGAAAAACTGTTTTTT
cdr3_length: 15; j_call: TRBJ2-2; v_call: TRBV5-1; d_call: NA; clone_size: NA; cdr3_aa: CASSLATGTTGELFF; cdr3_nt: TGCGCCAGCAGCTTGGCTACGGGGACTACCGGGGAGCTGTTTTTT
cdr3_length: 13; j_call: TRBJ2-7; v_call: TRBV2; d_call: NA; clone_size: NA; cdr3_aa: CASSADRRYEQYF; cdr3_nt: TGTGCCAGCAGTGCCGACCGCCGCTACGAGCAGTACTTC
cdr3_length: 16; j_call: TRBJ2-2; v_call: TRBV13; d_call: NA; clone_size: NA; cdr3_aa: CASSFRVGRNTGELFF; cdr3_nt: TGTGCCAGCAGCTTCAGGGTCGGGAGGAACACCGGGGAGCTGTTTTTT
cdr3_length: 15; j_call: TRBJ1-2; v_call: TRBV27; d_call: NA; clone_size: NA; cdr3_aa: CASSSSLLGNYGYTF; cdr3_nt: TGTGCCAGCAGTTCTTCCCTGCTGGGCAACTATGGCTACACCTTC
cdr3_length: 21; j_call: TRBJ2-5; v_call: TRBV4-2; d_call: TRBD2; clone_size: NA; cdr3_aa: CASSQATGGLAGASYQETQYF; cdr3_nt: TGTGCCAGCAGCCAAGCGACCGGGGGGCTAGCGGGGGCCTCGTACCAAGAGACCCAGTACTTC
cdr3_length: 14; j_call: TRBJ2-1; v_call: TRBV4-1; d_call: TRBD2; clone_size: NA; cdr3_aa: CASSPGLASNEQFF; cdr3_nt: TGCGCCAGCAGCCCCGGACTAGCTTCAAATGAGCAGTTCTTC
cdr3_length: 15; j_call: TRBJ2-2; v_call: TRBV7-6; d_call: NA; clone_size: NA; cdr3_aa: CASSLGTSRIGELFF; cdr3_nt: TGTGCCAGCAGCTTAGGAACTAGCAGGATCGGGGAGCTGTTTTTT
cdr3_length: 12; j_call: TRBJ2-1; v_call: TRBV6-5; d_call: NA; clone_size: once; cdr3_aa: CASSPGGYEQFF; cdr3_nt: TGTGCCAGCAGCCCCGGGGGATATGAGCAGTTCTTC
cdr3_length: 14; j_call: TRBJ1-1; v_call: TRBV27; d_call: NA; clone_size: NA; cdr3_aa: CASSPVTRGTEAFF; cdr3_nt: TGTGCCAGCAGTCCAGTCACAAGAGGCACTGAAGCTTTCTTT